This T cell receptor (beta chain) was recovered during a study of vaccination and CD4 T cells after COVID-19. Turning to the study itself: The post-COVID sampling time was a median about 100 days after diagnosis, ranging from 35 to 161.

Sample treatment: approximately nine-day PBMC culture with coronavirus spike peptide pools or control peptides (ViraFEST assay). In this sample, this clonotype turned up a few times. Its antigen remains unknown. The CDR3 runs to 13 residues. The V gene's germline CDR1 is SQVTM and CDR2 ANQGSEA. The V segment lost 6 bases and the J segment 5 bases; nucleotides outside the gene matches: 5. The Oncomine TCR Beta short-read assay sequenced DNA from cultured CD4+ T cells. TCRdb called the PCR reads again in MiXCR, with one record for every CDR3 protein. The table records 15,000 to 20,000 distinct CDR3 sequences, over 65% of them present only once.

The chain is built from TRBV29-1 and TRBJ2-2; 8 nucleotides agree with TRBD1. Sequenced input: CD4+ T cells from blood, cultured in vitro. The clonotype was recovered from a human donor who had recovered from COVID-19. The CDR3 loop reads CSVGTGPTGELFF. The CDR3 DNA follows: TGCAGCGTGGGGACAGGACCAACCGGGGAGCTGTTTTTT.